The 13 T cell receptor beta chains given below trace back to one sample, sequenced in a study of blood T cells in healthy people across ages. Primed by a sample-barcoded 5' primer and a J-beta primer mix, a second PCR proceeded for roughly 6 to 12 cycles. A single record per CDR3 protein comes from TCRdb applying MiXCR to the 5' RACE reads. The profile shows about 810,000 distinct CDR3 sequences, under 40% of them singletons. The sequenced sample consisted of blood. The receptors stem from a man younger than 35 in good health.

In regard to this clonotype: The junction differs from germline at one of its ends, possibly a read error. The chain couples TRBV10-3 to TRBJ1-2; TRBD1 matches at 9 bases. The CDR3 is made up of 14 amino acids. CDR1 ENHRY and CDR2 SYGVKD come from the germline V gene. CDR3 protein: CAIGGDRGAYGYTF. CDR3 coding DNA: TGTGCCATCGGAGGTGACAGGGGGGCCTATGGTTACACCTTC.

V and J are TRBV7-9 and TRBJ1-1; TRBD1 might be the D (5 bases). Germline V gene sequence: CDR1 SEHNR, CDR2 FQNEAQ (reference sequence). The ends were cut back, 5 bases at V and 5 bases at J, with 18 bases in the middle. This CDR3 comprises 15 residues. Here the CDR3 DNA reads TGTGCCAGCAGCCCTCTGAACCAGGGTCGGACTGAAGCTTTCTTT. Amino acid sequence: CASSPLNQGRTEAFF.

This clonotype was detected a few times. The genes are TRBV4-1 and TRBJ2-3, with D possibly matching TRBD2 (6 bases). Germline V gene lookup returns CDR1 MGHRA and CDR2 YSYEKL. V was shortened by 4 bases and J by 2 bases, with 16 bases between the two germline ends. This CDR3 has 16 amino acids. The CDR3 nucleotides are TGCGCCAGCAGCCCCCGCCGGGAGACATACACAGATACGCAGTATTTT. It codes for CASSPRRETYTDTQYF.

The chain couples TRBV7-8 to TRBJ1-1; D is unresolved. V dropped 5 bases and J dropped 0 bases, with 13 bases sitting between them. CDR3 length equals 15 residues. Per the germline V gene, CDR1 is SGHVS and CDR2 is FQNEAQ. The CDR3 loop is CASSIRSLLNTEAFF. The CDR3 region has the DNA TGTGCCAGCAGCATACGTAGTCTGCTGAACACTGAAGCTTTCTTT. The whole variable domain, remainder taken from reference TRBV7-8 and TRBJ1-1, is GAGVSQSPRYKVAKRGQDVALRCDPISGHVSLFWYQQALGQGPEFLTYFQNEAQLDKSGLPSDRFFAERPEGSVSTLKIQRTQQEDSAVYLCASSIRSLLNTEAFFGQGTRLTVV.

The genes are TRBV7-9 and TRBJ2-7; tentatively, D is TRBD2 (6 bases). The germline CDR1 and CDR2 sequences are SEHNR and FQNEAQ (reference sequence). V lost 1 base to trimming and J lost 7 bases, with 20 bases between them. The CDR3 extends over 16 amino acids. CDR3 nucleotide sequence: TGTGCCAGCAGCTTAGGGGGCGGGGCTCTCTACAATGAGCAGTACTTC. Its translation is CASSLGGGALYNEQYF.

The chain carries TRBV29-1 and TRBJ2-3; maybe TRBD2 (5 bases). CDR1 is SQVTM and CDR2 is ANQGSEA in the germline V gene. The CDR3 sequence is 14 residues long. Trimming took 7 bases from V and 0 from J, leaving 14 bases between them. The CDR3 DNA follows: TGCAGCGCCGGACTGAGAACTAGCACAGATACGCAGTATTTT. This sequence encodes CSAGLRTSTDTQYF.

V usage is TRBV28 and J usage is TRBJ1-1; D is undetermined. Germline V gene sequence: CDR1 MDHEN, CDR2 SYDVKM. The CDR3 consists of 14 residues. V was shortened by 5 bases and J by 1 base, with 11 bases between the two germline ends. CDR3 in DNA: TGTGCCAGCAGTCCCCTCGACACGAACACTGAAGCTTTCTTT. Translation gives CASSPLDTNTEAFF.

This sequence joins TRBV4-3 and TRBJ2-1; 12 nucleotides line up with TRBD2. This CDR3 spans 18 amino acids. Trimming cost V 4 bases and J 10 bases; bases outside gene matches: 17. Germline loops: CDR1 LGHNA, CDR2 YSLEER. The CDR3 protein is CASSRSSGGAGKAREQFF. Here the CDR3 DNA reads TGCGCCAGCAGCCGATCTAGCGGGGGGGCCGGTAAGGCCAGAGAGCAGTTCTTC.

V and J are TRBV20-1 and TRBJ1-4; TRBD1 aligns across 7 bases. The CDR3 is 14 amino acids. Germline lookup yields CDR1 DFQATT and CDR2 SNEGSKA (reference sequence). V was clipped by 4 bases and J by 3 bases; unmatched bases: 5. This CDR3 reads CSATDRVANEKLFF. The CDR3 coding sequence is TGCAGTGCTACCGACAGGGTGGCTAATGAAAAACTGTTTTTT.

This clonotype was counted between two and nine times. V gene TRBV25-1 combines with J gene TRBJ2-3, with D possibly matching TRBD2 (5 bases). The CDR3 is 12 amino acids. V was trimmed by 10 bases and J by 0 bases, leaving 8 bases between them. The V gene's germline CDR1 is MGHDK and CDR2 SYGVNS. The CDR3 here is CATRVSTDTQYF. The CDR3 coding sequence is TGTGCCACGCGGGTTAGCACAGATACGCAGTATTTT.

The chain has TRBV7-2 and TRBJ2-5; D could derive from TRBD1 or TRBD2 (5 bases each). The germline V gene encodes CDR1 SGHTA and CDR2 FQGNSA. The CDR3 has 13 amino acids. V lost 9 bases and J lost 11, with 22 bases in between. CDR3 bases: TGTGCCAGTGCGCCGGGGCCCAACAATGAGCAGTACTTC. It translates to CASAPGPNNEQYF.

The chain couples TRBV5-1 to TRBJ2-3; D call uncertain. CDR1 SGHRS and CDR2 YFSETQ come from the germline V gene. The V gene lost 1 base and the J gene lost 1 base, with 13 bases spanning the gap. This CDR3 is built from 16 residues. Here the CDR3 reads CASSLSAAPGTDTQYF. CDR3 DNA: TGCGCCAGCAGCTTGAGTGCCGCTCCTGGCACAGATACGCAGTATTTT. The complete variable domain, with remaining parts taken from reference TRBV5-1 and TRBJ2-3, reads KAGVTQTPRYLIKTRGQQVTLSCSPISGHRSVSWYQQTPGQGLQFLFEYFSETQRNKGNFPGRFSGRQFSNSRSEMNVSTLELGDSALYLCASSLSAAPGTDTQYFGPGTRLTVL.

This chain links TRBV27 with TRBJ2-7; 9 nucleotides agree with TRBD1. V lost 6 bases and J lost 4; bases outside the gene matches: 10. The CDR3 is made up of 15 amino acids. The germline gives CDR1 MNHEY, CDR2 SMNVEV (reference sequence). CDR3 nucleotides: TGTGCCAGCAGCAGGACGGGACAGGGCCAATACGAGCAGTACTTC. This sequence encodes CASSRTGQGQYEQYF.